There are a few counts of the clone carrying this T cell receptor (beta chain). Its antigen is unidentified. The record originates from a study of cytomegalovirus exposure and HLA in healthy donors. Study-level points and caveats: Specificity of a few CMV-associated chains for CMV antigens was verified in vitro. The productive fraction for most TCR beta V segments was about 90% or about 30% in an earlier analysis. CMV serostatus was the only immune exposure information that was available.

The PCR ran on 60 Vbeta and 13 Jbeta primers. Profiled with immunoSEQ multiplex PCR; TCRdb holds only in-frame clones, not every one. The sample carries around 61,000 clones, 70% to 90% recorded once. Sequencing was done on a sample of PBMCs. This receptor was taken from a man aged 25-45 years in good health and CMV-seropositive.

Written as DNA, the CDR3 is TGTGCCATCAGTGGAAGCGGGGCGAACACCGGGGAGCTGTTTTTT. Translation gives CAISGSGANTGELFF. This chain joins TRBV10-3 and TRBJ2-2; 7 nucleotides agree with TRBD2. V shed 4 bases, J shed 0 bases, and the junction held 2 bases outside the gene matches. CDR1 is ENHRY and CDR2 is SYGVKD in the germline V gene. The CDR3 has 15 amino acids.